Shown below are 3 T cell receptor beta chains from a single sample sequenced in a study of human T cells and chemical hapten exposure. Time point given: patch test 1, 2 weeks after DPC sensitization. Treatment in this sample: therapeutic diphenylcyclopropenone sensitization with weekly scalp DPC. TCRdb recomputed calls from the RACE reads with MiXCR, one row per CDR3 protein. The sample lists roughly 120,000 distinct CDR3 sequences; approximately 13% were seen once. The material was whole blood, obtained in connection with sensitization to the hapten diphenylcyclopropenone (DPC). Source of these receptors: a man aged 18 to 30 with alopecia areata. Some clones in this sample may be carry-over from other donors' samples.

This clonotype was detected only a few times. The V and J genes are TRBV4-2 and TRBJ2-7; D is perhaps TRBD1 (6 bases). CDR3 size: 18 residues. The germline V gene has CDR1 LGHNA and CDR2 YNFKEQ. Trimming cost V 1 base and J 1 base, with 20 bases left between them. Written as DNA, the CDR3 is TGTGCCAGCAGCCAAGCTGCTGAATCAGGGGTTTCGTCCTACGAGCAGTACTTC. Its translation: CASSQAAESGVSSYEQYF.

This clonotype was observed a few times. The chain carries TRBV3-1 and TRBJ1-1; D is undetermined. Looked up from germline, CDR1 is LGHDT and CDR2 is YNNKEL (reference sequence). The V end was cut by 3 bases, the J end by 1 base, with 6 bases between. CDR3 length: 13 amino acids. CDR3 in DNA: TGTGCCAGCAGCCAGAACACGAACACTGAAGCTTTCTTT. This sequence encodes CASSQNTNTEAFF.

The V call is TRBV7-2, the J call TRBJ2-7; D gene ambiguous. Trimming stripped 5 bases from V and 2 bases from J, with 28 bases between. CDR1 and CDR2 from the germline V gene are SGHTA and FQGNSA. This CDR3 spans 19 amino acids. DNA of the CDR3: TGTGCCAGCAGCCCGCTAGGGTCAGGACGGTTACATGCAACCTACGAGCAGTACTTC. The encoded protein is CASSPLGSGRLHATYEQYF. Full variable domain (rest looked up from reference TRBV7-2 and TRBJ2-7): GAGVSQSPSNKVTEKGKDVELRCDPISGHTALYWYRQSLGQGLEFLIYFQGNSAPDKSGLPSDRFSAERTGGSVSTLTIQRTQQEDSAVYLCASSPLGSGRLHATYEQYFGPGTRLTVT.